The 27 T cell receptor beta chains reported below all come from one sample, sequenced in a study of T cells after yellow fever vaccination. MiXCR, run by TCRdb on the 5' RACE reads, gives a single entry per CDR3 protein. The sample includes 250,000 or so distinct CDR3 sequences, approximately 3.6% of them seen just once. Material: PBMCs, obtained 15 days after the yellow fever booster vaccination. The source is a man aged 18 to 29 who received the YFV17D yellow fever vaccine.

This clonotype was found many times. The chain joins TRBV11-2 to TRBJ2-3; possibly TRBD2 for D (5 bases). CDR1 is SGHAT, CDR2 FQNNGV, per germline. This CDR3 comprises 15 residues. V lost 4 bases, J lost 2 bases, and 13 bases lay in between. CDR3 protein: CASSSLGVSTDTQYF. The CDR3 coding sequence is TGTGCCAGCAGCTCCCTCGGGGTTTCCACAGATACGCAGTATTTT.

This clonotype was seen many times. CDR3 in amino acids: CASSYLTAGNTIYF. CDR3 nucleotide sequence: TGTGCCAGCAGTTACCTCACAGCTGGAAACACCATATATTTT. The V call is TRBV6-6, the J call TRBJ1-3; the D is unclear. CDR3 length equals 14 residues. The ends were cut back, 2 bases at V and 2 bases at J, with 7 bases in the middle. The germline gives CDR1 MNHNY, CDR2 SVGAGI (reference sequence).

The table lists this clonotype with many counts. The chain is built from TRBV4-3 and TRBJ1-1; a weak D match, TRBD1 (6 bases). There are 14 residues in the CDR3. Trimming cost V 3 bases and J 4 bases, with 12 bases left between them. CDR1 is LGHNA, CDR2 YSLEER, per germline. As DNA, the CDR3 is TGCGCCAGCAGCCAGGCACAGGGTAGCACTGAAGCTTTCTTT. Residues: CASSQAQGSTEAFF.

The sample holds many counts of this clonotype. The rearrangement joins TRBV6-5 to TRBJ1-5; D gene uncertain. The CDR3 is 14 residues long. Germline-derived CDR1 and CDR2 are MNHEY and SVGAGI. Deletions cut 7 bases from V and 6 bases from J, with 16 bases between. This CDR3 is CASKTAGEGQPQHF. In DNA form, the CDR3 reads TGTGCCAGCAAAACAGCAGGCGAAGGTCAGCCCCAGCATTTT.

This clonotype has ten or more counts. The chain joins TRBV5-1 to TRBJ2-2, with TRBD2 matching 10 bases. V gave up 4 bases and J gave up 4 bases; unmatched junction bases: 7. The germline V gene encodes CDR1 SGHRS and CDR2 YFSETQ. The CDR3 has 16 amino acids. The chain's CDR3 is CASSPGLAVATGELFF. The CDR3, as DNA: TGCGCCAGCAGCCCCGGACTAGCGGTGGCCACCGGGGAGCTGTTTTTT.

In this sample, this clonotype turned up many times. This chain links TRBV7-2 with TRBJ2-3; no definite D call. The CDR3 has 14 amino acids. V was cut by 3 bases and J by 4 bases, with 11 bases left in between. Germline CDR1 is SGHTA and CDR2 is FQGNSA. CDR3 residues: CASSFTQGADTQYF. The CDR3 DNA follows: TGTGCCAGCAGCTTTACCCAAGGCGCAGATACGCAGTATTTT. Supplemented by reference TRBV7-2 and TRBJ2-3, the full variable domain reads GAGVSQSPSNKVTEKGKDVELRCDPISGHTALYWYRQSLGQGLEFLIYFQGNSAPDKSGLPSDRFSAERTGGSVSTLTIQRTQQEDSAVYLCASSFTQGADTQYFGPGTRLTVL.

There are many counts of this clonotype. This chain joins TRBV7-2 and TRBJ2-1, with D tentatively TRBD1 (5 bases). Per the germline V gene, CDR1 is SGHTA and CDR2 is FQGNSA. The CDR3 contains 15 residues. Trimming took off 3 bases at V and 3 bases at J, with 12 bases between the two ends. The CDR3 region is CASSLSRQNYNEQFF. For the CDR3, the DNA is TGTGCCAGCAGCTTGTCTAGACAGAACTACAATGAGCAGTTCTTC.

This clonotype was recorded at least ten times. The gene calls are TRBV20-1 and TRBJ1-1; possibly TRBD1 for D (5 bases). This CDR3 has 17 residues. Germline V lookup: CDR1 DFQATT, CDR2 SNEGSKA (reference sequence). V was pared by 3 bases and J by 4 bases, with 24 bases between. The CDR3 loop is CSARSVPGLRSGTEAFF. DNA for the CDR3: TGCAGTGCTAGGTCAGTCCCGGGACTAAGATCGGGCACTGAAGCTTTCTTT.

This clonotype was detected only a few times. No conserved phenylalanine or tryptophan ends this CDR3, so it is likely a read error. The V and J genes are TRBV4-1 and TRBJ1-1; D remains ambiguous. CDR1 is MGHRA and CDR2 is YSYEKL in the germline V gene. The V gene lost 8 bases and the J gene lost 2 bases, with 18 bases spanning the gap. This CDR3 has 15 residues. The CDR3 here is CASRRPSGFNTEAFI. In DNA, the CDR3 is TGCGCCAGCCGAAGGCCTTCCGGCTTTAACACTGAAGCTTTCATT.

This clonotype was counted many times. The V call is TRBV7-9, the J call TRBJ1-2; perhaps TRBD1 as D (6 bases). This CDR3 has 13 amino acids. CDR1 and CDR2 from the germline V gene are SEHNR and FQNEAQ (reference sequence). Trimming cost V 1 base and J 8 bases, with 11 bases left between them. CDR3 bases: TGTGCCAGCAGCTTAGACAGGGTAGGCGGCTACACCTTC. It is translated as CASSLDRVGGYTF. Variable domain in full (rest from reference TRBV7-9 and TRBJ1-2): DTGVSQNPRHKITKRGQNVTFRCDPISEHNRLYWYRQTLGQGPEFLTYFQNEAQLEKSRLLSDRFSAERPKGSFSTLEIQRTEQGDSAMYLCASSLDRVGGYTFGSGTRLTVV.

This clonotype was recorded at least ten times. V and J are TRBV3-1 and TRBJ2-1; 13 bases fit TRBD2. The trim removed 5 bases at V and 7 bases at J, leaving 5 bases unmatched. Germline V gives CDR1 LGHDT, CDR2 YNNKEL (reference sequence). CDR3 length: 15 residues. The CDR3 is CASSVTSGGANEQFF. The CDR3 bases are TGTGCCAGCAGCGTAACTAGCGGGGGGGCGAATGAGCAGTTCTTC.

This clonotype was observed many times. The rearrangement joins TRBV20-1 to TRBJ2-1; D uncertain. V lost 0 bases to trimming and J lost 7 bases, with 10 bases between them. The CDR3 is 13 residues long. Germline V gene sequence: CDR1 DFQATT, CDR2 SNEGSKA (reference sequence). The CDR3 loop reads CSARDGPENEQFF. The CDR3 DNA sequence: TGCAGTGCTAGAGACGGCCCGGAGAATGAGCAGTTCTTC.

The rearrangement links TRBV7-2 to TRBJ2-3; 15 bases agree with TRBD2. V shed 3 bases and J 5 bases; nucleotides not matched to a gene: 3. CDR1 and CDR2 (germline): SGHTA, FQGNSA. CDR3 size: 16 residues. This chain's CDR3 is CASSFGLAGGLDTQYF. CDR3 sequence (DNA): TGTGCCAGCAGCTTCGGACTAGCGGGGGGGCTAGATACGCAGTATTTT.

This clonotype was observed many times. The V call is TRBV5-1, the J call TRBJ2-5; 9 positions agree with TRBD2. The J segment lost 1 base and the V segment lost 1 base, leaving 2 bases of the junction unmatched. The CDR3 contains 15 residues. Germline CDR1 reads SGHRS; CDR2 reads YFSETQ. The DNA for the CDR3 is TGCGCCAGCAGCTTGCTAGCGGGGACCCAAGAGACCCAGTACTTC. Residues: CASSLLAGTQETQYF.

This clonotype has at least ten counts. The chain uses TRBV7-9 and TRBJ1-2, with D perhaps TRBD1 (5 bases). The CDR3 extends over 14 amino acids. Germline loops: CDR1 SEHNR, CDR2 FQNEAQ (reference sequence). V was cut by 0 bases and J by 2 bases, with 7 bases left in between. The CDR3 reads CASSLADSNYGYTF. CDR3 coding DNA: TGTGCCAGCAGCTTAGCCGACAGCAACTATGGCTACACCTTC.

This clonotype has at least ten counts. The chain couples TRBV20-1 to TRBJ2-5; tentatively, D is TRBD2 (6 bases). Germline-derived CDR1 and CDR2 are DFQATT and SNEGSKA (reference sequence). This CDR3 region has 12 residues. The ends were cut back, 3 bases at V and 7 bases at J, with 12 bases in the middle. The CDR3 DNA sequence: TGCAGTGCTAGGGTTAGCGGAGGGACCCAGTACTTC. This encodes CSARVSGGTQYF.

This clonotype was observed at least ten times. The rearrangement links TRBV6-6 to TRBJ2-3; TRBD2 agrees at 10 bases. Looked up from germline, CDR1 is MNHNY and CDR2 is SVGAGI (reference sequence). This CDR3 is built from 15 residues. Trimming at V came to 3 bases and at J to 5 bases, leaving 5 bases not matched to a gene. CDR3 nucleotides: TGTGCCAGCAGTTATCAAGCGGGGGGGCGAGATACGCAGTATTTT. Residues: CASSYQAGGRDTQYF.

This clonotype has a count of ten or more. This chain links TRBV12-3 or TRBV12-4 with TRBJ1-1; 7 bases are shared with TRBD1. The CDR3 covers 13 residues. V shed 7 bases and J 7 bases; nucleotides not matched to a gene: 9. The DNA of the CDR3 is TGTGCCAGCACCCTTTGGGGACAGTTTGAAGCTTTCTTT. As protein: CASTLWGQFEAFF.

This clonotype was detected ten times or more. This chain uses TRBV7-6 with TRBJ2-5; 16 bases match TRBD2. This CDR3 contains 15 residues. The trim removed 5 bases at V and 9 bases at J, leaving 6 bases unmatched. Germline assignment: CDR1 SGHVS and CDR2 FNYEAQ. The CDR3 spells CASSKGLAGGEPQYF. The DNA of the CDR3 is TGTGCCAGCAGCAAGGGACTAGCGGGGGGGGAGCCCCAGTACTTC.

This clonotype was seen repeatedly, ten times or more. V and J are TRBV4-2 and TRBJ2-5; no clear D gene. The CDR3 length is 12 residues. Trimming cost V 1 base and J 5 bases, with 5 bases left between them. Germline CDR1 and CDR2: LGHNA and YNFKEQ. CDR3 region: CASSQGRETQYF. The CDR3 coding sequence is TGTGCCAGCAGCCAAGGTCGCGAGACCCAGTACTTC.

The genes are TRBV14 and TRBJ2-5; D is undetermined. CDR3 size: 14 residues. Germline CDR1 SGHDN, CDR2 FVKESK. Trimming shortened V by 1 base and J by 3 bases, and 9 bases separated the two germline ends. The CDR3 loop is CASSQVGLEETQYF. CDR3 coding DNA: TGTGCCAGCAGCCAAGTTGGTCTGGAAGAGACCCAGTACTTC. Looking up the rest from reference TRBV14 and TRBJ2-5 gives the full variable domain: EAGVTQFPSHSVIEKGQTVTLRCDPISGHDNLYWYRRVMGKEIKFLLHFVKESKQDESGMPNNRFLAERTGGTYSTLKVQPAELEDSGVYFCASSQVGLEETQYFGPGTRLLVL.

About this clonotype itself: A much bigger clone sits one base away, suggesting this may be a read error. The chain recombines TRBV10-3 with TRBJ2-5; 7 positions match TRBD1. The CDR3 sequence is 12 residues long. Germline V CDR1 and CDR2: ENHRY, SYGVKD. The CDR3 coding sequence is TGTGCCACCTCTACAGGGGTGGAGACCCGGTACTTC. Residues: CATSTGVETRYF.

This clonotype has a count of ten or more. The CDR3 DNA reads TGTGCCAGCAACCACGGGGGCACCCAGTACTTC. Protein product: CASNHGGTQYF. The chain is built from TRBV6-2 or TRBV6-3 and TRBJ2-5; D is tentatively TRBD1 or TRBD2 (6 bases each). This CDR3 is built from 11 residues. Trimming pared 7 bases from V and 8 bases from J, leaving 11 bases between. From germline, CDR1 is MNHEY and CDR2 SVGEGT.

Only a few counts were recorded for this clonotype. This chain joins TRBV20-1 and TRBJ1-2, with 9 nucleotides matching TRBD1. The germline V gene encodes CDR1 DFQATT and CDR2 SNEGSKA (reference sequence). The ends lost 3 bases at V and 5 bases at J; junction bases unmatched: 4. The CDR3 is 13 amino acids. CDR3 region: CSASRTGDYGYTF. CDR3 DNA: TGCAGTGCTAGTAGGACAGGGGATTATGGCTACACCTTC.

This clonotype was detected many times. The chain combines TRBV5-1 with TRBJ2-1, with 7 bases identical to TRBD1. J gave up 4 bases and V 4 bases, and 5 bases lay outside the gene matches. CDR1 is SGHRS, CDR2 YFSETQ, per germline. The CDR3 totals 14 residues. The CDR3 spells CASSRDSEYNEQFF. The CDR3 DNA follows: TGCGCCAGCAGCCGGGACAGCGAGTACAATGAGCAGTTCTTC. The whole variable domain, filled in from reference TRBV5-1 and TRBJ2-1, reads KAGVTQTPRYLIKTRGQQVTLSCSPISGHRSVSWYQQTPGQGLQFLFEYFSETQRNKGNFPGRFSGRQFSNSRSEMNVSTLELGDSALYLCASSRDSEYNEQFFGPGTRLTVL.

This clonotype was recorded many times. The chain carries TRBV6-5 and TRBJ2-7; 8 bases are shared with TRBD2. This CDR3 is 15 amino acids long. With 5 bases clipped from V and 4 bases from J, the junction kept 10 bases outside the gene matches. Per germline, CDR1 MNHEY and CDR2 SVGAGI. This CDR3 reads CASSTNPGLGYEQYF. CDR3 nucleotides: TGTGCCAGCAGTACTAATCCGGGACTAGGGTACGAGCAGTACTTC.

This clonotype was counted a few times. The gene calls are TRBV4-1 and TRBJ1-2; 10 nucleotides line up with TRBD1. Germline CDR1 is MGHRA and CDR2 is YSYEKL. Trimming cost V 2 bases and J 0 bases; bases outside gene matches: 3. The CDR3 consists of 16 residues. The CDR3 loop is CASSQPGQGPNYGYTF. DNA of the CDR3: TGCGCCAGCAGCCAACCGGGACAGGGGCCTAACTATGGCTACACCTTC.